These 29 T cell receptor beta chains came from one sample sequenced in a study of OX40 agonist ivuxolimab in advanced cancers. Measured with immunoSEQ multiplex PCR; TCRdb has only the in-frame clones, and not every one. Altogether around 72,000 clones are present, more than 75% being singletons, with the ten largest covering 0.4% to 0.5%. Here the sequenced sample was CD4+ or CD8+ T cells sorted from blood, taken in a trial of the OX40 agonist ivuxolimab. All receptors come from an adult with an advanced solid tumor such as melanoma, head and neck, liver or kidney cancer.

In nucleotides, the CDR3 is TGTGCCAGCAGTGGGGACGCTGGGGCCAACGTCCTGACTTTC. This codes for CASSGDAGANVLTF. The chain is built from TRBV5-6 and TRBJ2-6; D possibly matches TRBD1 or TRBD2 (5 bases each). Germline V CDR1 and CDR2: SGHDT, YYEEEE. V was trimmed by 5 bases and J by 2 bases, leaving 8 bases between them. The CDR3 is made up of 14 amino acids.

The gene calls are TRBV19 and TRBJ1-5; D uncertain. CDR3 length equals 11 residues. Trimming left V 5 bases short and J 12 bases short, with 11 bases between. CDR1 LNHDA and CDR2 SQIVND come from the germline V gene (reference sequence). CDR3 DNA sequence: TGTGCCAGTAGTCGCAGTCACAGCCAGCATTTT. Amino acids: CASSRSHSQHF. The complete variable domain, with remaining parts taken from reference TRBV19 and TRBJ1-5, reads DGGITQSPKYLFRKEGQNVTLSCEQNLNHDAMYWYRQDPGQGLRLIYYSQIVNDFQKGDIAEGYSVSREKKESFPLTVTSAQKNPTAFYLCASSRSHSQHFGDGTRLSIL.

The V call is TRBV10-2, the J call TRBJ1-5; possible D gene TRBD1, 5 bases. The V end lost 4 bases, the J end lost 6 bases, and 7 bases lay between the germline ends. The germline gives CDR1 WSHSY, CDR2 SAAADI. The CDR3 loop spans 12 amino acids. The CDR3 sequence is CASSVGGQPQHF. Here the CDR3 DNA reads TGCGCCAGCAGTGTTGGGGGTCAGCCCCAGCATTTT.

The chain has TRBV19 and TRBJ2-3, with a possible D match to TRBD1 (6 bases). Per germline, CDR1 LNHDA and CDR2 SQIVND (reference sequence). Trimming shortened V by 1 base and J by 4 bases, and 12 bases separated the two germline ends. The CDR3 sequence is 15 residues long. In DNA form, the CDR3 reads TGTGCCAGTAGTATAGCTGGGACATCCGCAGATACGCAGTATTTT. It codes for CASSIAGTSADTQYF.

The rearrangement links TRBV6-1 to TRBJ1-2; D gene ambiguous. V was clipped by 2 bases and J by 10 bases, with 14 bases between them. The CDR3 is made up of 13 amino acids. Germline V CDR1 and CDR2: MNHNS, SASEGT. This CDR3 reads CASSEYNLGIYTF. For the CDR3, the DNA is TGTGCCAGCAGTGAATATAACTTAGGGATCTACACCTTC.

The chain's CDR3 is CASRNTPGTTSGANVLTF. CDR3 sequence (DNA): TGTGCCAGCAGGAATACCCCGGGCACCACCTCTGGGGCCAACGTCCTGACTTTC. The rearrangement links TRBV5-5 to TRBJ2-6; D remains unclear. The germline V and J ends were trimmed by 5 bases and 0 bases, with 18 bases remaining between them. Germline CDR1 SGHKS, CDR2 YYEKEE (reference sequence). The CDR3 loop spans 18 amino acids.

V and J are TRBV11-2 and TRBJ1-2; D remains ambiguous. With 1 base removed from V and 0 bases from J, the gap between germline ends came to 9 bases. CDR3 length equals 15 residues. CDR1 and CDR2 (germline): SGHAT, FQNNGV. CDR3 in amino acids: CASSLAAVTNYGYTF. CDR3 in DNA: TGTGCCAGCAGCTTAGCAGCAGTTACTAACTATGGCTACACCTTC.

The DNA for the CDR3 is TGTGCCAGCAGCTTGAGGCAAACGGGGGCGAGAGAGACCCAGTACTTC. This encodes CASSLRQTGARETQYF. This chain connects TRBV5-6 to TRBJ2-5; D possibly uses TRBD1 or TRBD2 (6 bases each). Looked up from germline, CDR1 is SGHDT and CDR2 is YYEEEE. This CDR3 contains 16 residues. Trimming cost V 1 base and J 4 bases, with 17 bases left between them. Based on the CDR3 plus reference TRBV5-6 and TRBJ2-5, the full variable domain is DAGVTQSPTHLIKTRGQQVTLRCSPKSGHDTVSWYQQALGQGPQFIFQYYEEEERQRGNFPDRFSGHQFPNYSSELNVNALLLGDSALYLCASSLRQTGARETQYFGPGTRLLVL.

The chain couples TRBV6-1 to TRBJ2-7, with D possibly TRBD1 on 7 matching bases. The V gene's germline CDR1 is MNHNS and CDR2 SASEGT. Deletions cut 1 base from V and 5 bases from J, with 24 bases between. The CDR3 contains 18 residues. CDR3 in DNA: TGTGCCAGCAGTGAAGAGGGGGCGTCGTACGGGGGACGAAACGAGCAGTACGTC. Amino acid sequence: CASSEEGASYGGRNEQYV.

The chain employs TRBV2 and TRBJ2-1; D possibly matches TRBD1 or TRBD2 (5 bases each). Trimming took 10 bases from V and 4 from J, leaving 20 bases between them. This CDR3 region has 15 residues. Germline CDR1 is SNHLY and CDR2 is FYNNEI. The CDR3 bases are TGTGCCAAACGAAAGGGACGGGGATATTACAATGAGCAGTTCTTC. Translated, it gives CAKRKGRGYYNEQFF.

This rearrangement joins TRBV7-9 to TRBJ2-1; 9 positions agree with TRBD2. CDR3 size: 17 residues. The trim removed 5 bases at V and 4 bases at J, leaving 12 bases unmatched. The germline V gene encodes CDR1 SEHNR and CDR2 FQNEAQ (reference sequence). CDR3 amino acids: CASSPPFRLAVYNEQFF. CDR3 coding DNA: TGTGCCAGCAGCCCTCCTTTTCGACTAGCGGTATACAATGAGCAGTTCTTC.

This clone was picked up many times. J is TRBJ1-6 and V is TRBV19; 7 nucleotides align to TRBD1. The CDR3 extends over 14 amino acids. The germline gives CDR1 LNHDA, CDR2 SQIVND (reference sequence). V lost 8 bases and J lost 8; bases outside the gene matches: 9. The CDR3 protein is CASWARGVDSPLHF. CDR3 bases: TGTGCCAGTTGGGCCAGGGGGGTGGATTCACCCCTCCACTTT.

V usage is TRBV6-5 and J usage is TRBJ2-5; 7 nucleotides match TRBD1. The ends lost 5 bases at V and 5 bases at J; junction bases unmatched: 5. CDR1 is MNHEY, CDR2 SVGAGI, per germline. This CDR3 has 13 residues. CDR3: CASSNNRGETQYF. CDR3 coding DNA: TGTGCCAGCAGTAATAACAGGGGCGAGACCCAGTACTTC.

The chain combines TRBV9 with TRBJ2-1; 7 nucleotides line up with TRBD2. The CDR3 spans 15 residues. Germline V gene sequence: CDR1 SGDLS, CDR2 YYNGEE. The trim removed 1 base at V and 5 bases at J, leaving 6 bases unmatched. In nucleotides, the CDR3 is TGTGCCAGCAGCGTATATGCGGGAGTTAACAATGAGCAGTTCTTC. Its translation: CASSVYAGVNNEQFF.

This clone was detected ten times or more. This chain joins TRBV30 and TRBJ1-1; 8 positions agree with TRBD1. V dropped 5 bases and J dropped 7; count of bases not matched to a gene: 12. CDR3 length: 14 residues. Germline V gene data show CDR1 as GTSNPN and CDR2 as SVGIG (reference sequence). CDR3 region: CAWRRDDRGSEAFF. The CDR3 DNA reads TGTGCCTGGCGTAGAGATGACAGGGGTAGTGAAGCTTTCTTT.

V and J are TRBV5-1 and TRBJ1-1; D is unresolved. This CDR3 region has 13 residues. Germline V gene data show CDR1 as SGHRS and CDR2 as YFSETQ. V was pared by 7 bases and J by 1 base, with 11 bases between. The CDR3 sequence is CASESGENTEAFF. CDR3 nucleotide sequence: TGCGCCAGCGAATCGGGTGAGAACACTGAAGCTTTCTTT.

This clone was seen only once. V usage is TRBV21-1 and J usage is TRBJ1-4; TRBD1 is the table's D call and was not checked against the DNA. TRBV21-1 is marked as a pseudogene. This CDR3 is 13 amino acids long. The CDR3 loop is CASSCQVWEKLFF. The CDR3, as DNA: TGTGCCAGCAGCTGCCAGGTCTGGGAAAAACTGTTTTTT.

The CDR3 region has the DNA TGTGCCAGCAGCGACTACAGGGGGGAAAAACTGTTTTTT. Translated, it gives CASSDYRGEKLFF. The gene calls are TRBV2 and TRBJ1-4; the match to TRBD1 covers 8 bases. The trim removed 6 bases at V and 8 bases at J, leaving 5 bases unmatched. Per the germline V gene, CDR1 is SNHLY and CDR2 is FYNNEI. CDR3 length equals 13 residues.

The CDR3 bases are TGTGCCAGCAGCTTAAGTAATTTGGGACGACCCTACGAGCAGTACTTC. Its translation: CASSLSNLGRPYEQYF. This chain connects TRBV7-8 to TRBJ2-7; D is perhaps TRBD1 or TRBD2 (5 bases each). From germline, CDR1 is SGHVS and CDR2 FQNEAQ. V lost 2 bases, J lost 2 bases, and 16 bases lay in between. The CDR3 sequence is 16 residues long.

The chain carries TRBV18 and TRBJ1-2; 9 bases match TRBD1. Germline V gives CDR1 KGHSH, CDR2 LQKENI. The CDR3 spans 22 residues. The V gene end was trimmed by 6 bases and the J gene end by 3 bases; junction bases not matched to a gene: 29. In DNA, the CDR3 is TGTGCCAGCTCGCCAACCGGGACAGGGATCTCGTGGCAACCGGTTTCTCACTATGGCTACACCTTC. This sequence encodes CASSPTGTGISWQPVSHYGYTF.

The chain links TRBV5-3 to TRBJ2-7, with 12 bases fitting TRBD2. TRBV5-3 is given ORF status, its function remaining uncertain. This CDR3 has 18 amino acids. Losses at the gene ends were 2 bases for V and 5 bases for J; bases not matched to a gene: 14. CDR3 nucleotides: TGTGCCAGAAGCTTAGAAGTGACTAGCGGGGGCCGCCTCCACGAGCAGTACGTC. Its protein product is CARSLEVTSGGRLHEQYV.

J is TRBJ2-7 and V is TRBV7-2; either TRBD1 or TRBD2 may fit D (5 bases each). From germline, CDR1 is SGHTA and CDR2 FQGNSA. V lost 3 bases to trimming and J lost 2 bases, with 14 bases between them. The CDR3 spans 15 residues. CDR3 sequence reads: CASSFPGRNTYEQYF. The CDR3 DNA follows: TGTGCCAGCAGCTTCCCGGGGCGAAACACCTACGAGCAGTACTTC.

This chain uses TRBV5-1 with TRBJ2-7; TRBD1 matches 8 bases. There are 17 residues in the CDR3. V dropped 0 bases and J dropped 5; count of bases not matched to a gene: 13. CDR1 SGHRS and CDR2 YFSETQ come from the germline V gene. The DNA of the CDR3 is TGCGCCAGCAGCTTGGCCTTACTTGGACAGGGAGGTAACGAGCAGTACTTC. Residues: CASSLALLGQGGNEQYF.

The V call is TRBV5-4, the J call TRBJ2-1; TRBD2 agrees at 11 bases. CDR1 is SGHNT, CDR2 YYREEE, per germline (reference sequence). With V trimmed by 0 bases and J by 6 bases, 2 bases remained unmatched. The CDR3 is 15 amino acids. In DNA form, the CDR3 reads TGTGCCAGCAGCTTGGGGCTAGCGGGGGGCAATGAGCAGTTCTTC. Its translation: CASSLGLAGGNEQFF.

This rearrangement joins TRBV27 to TRBJ2-3; D unclear. Trimming pared 3 bases from V and 2 bases from J, leaving 9 bases between. The CDR3 consists of 14 residues. CDR1 and CDR2 from the germline V gene are MNHEY and SMNVEV (reference sequence). In DNA form, the CDR3 reads TGTGCCAGCAGTTTTAGTCGGTTCACAGATACGCAGTATTTT. Translation: CASSFSRFTDTQYF.

The rearrangement links TRBV11-2 to TRBJ2-3; D unresolved. The CDR3 runs 15 residues. Trimming took 1 base from V and 4 from J, leaving 12 bases between them. Germline V lookup: CDR1 SGHAT, CDR2 FQNNGV. The CDR3 DNA is TGTGCCAGCAGCTTAGTCAAGGGCCATCCAGATACGCAGTATTTT. This sequence encodes CASSLVKGHPDTQYF.

V and J are TRBV7-6 and TRBJ1-6; 9 positions match TRBD1. V lost 10 bases and J lost 7; bases outside the gene matches: 5. This CDR3 region has 13 residues. CDR1 is SGHVS and CDR2 is FNYEAQ in the germline V gene. The CDR3 sequence: CATQQGANSPLHF. The CDR3 bases are TGTGCCACCCAACAGGGGGCCAATTCACCCCTCCACTTT. Variable domain in full (rest from reference TRBV7-6 and TRBJ1-6): GAGVSQSPRYKVTKRGQDVALRCDPISGHVSLYWYRQALGQGPEFLTYFNYEAQQDKSGLPNDRFSAERPEGSISTLTIQRTEQRDSAMYRCATQQGANSPLHFGNGTRLTVT.

The chain uses TRBV7-8 and TRBJ2-7, with TRBD2 matching over 7 bases. The V gene's germline CDR1 is SGHVS and CDR2 FQNEAQ. CDR3 length: 14 amino acids. Trimming removed 2 bases from V and 7 bases from J; junction bases left unmatched: 8. In DNA form, the CDR3 reads TGTGCCAGCAGCTTAAGAGCGACTAGCCGGGAGCAGTACTTC. It translates to CASSLRATSREQYF.

The genes are TRBV7-9 and TRBJ2-2; D gene unclear. The CDR3 spans 13 residues. V was trimmed by 1 base and J by 9 bases, leaving 9 bases between them. The germline V gene has CDR1 SEHNR and CDR2 FQNEAQ (reference sequence). CDR3 region: CASSLGTGRELFF. The CDR3 DNA reads TGTGCCAGCAGCTTAGGAACGGGCCGGGAGCTGTTTTTT.